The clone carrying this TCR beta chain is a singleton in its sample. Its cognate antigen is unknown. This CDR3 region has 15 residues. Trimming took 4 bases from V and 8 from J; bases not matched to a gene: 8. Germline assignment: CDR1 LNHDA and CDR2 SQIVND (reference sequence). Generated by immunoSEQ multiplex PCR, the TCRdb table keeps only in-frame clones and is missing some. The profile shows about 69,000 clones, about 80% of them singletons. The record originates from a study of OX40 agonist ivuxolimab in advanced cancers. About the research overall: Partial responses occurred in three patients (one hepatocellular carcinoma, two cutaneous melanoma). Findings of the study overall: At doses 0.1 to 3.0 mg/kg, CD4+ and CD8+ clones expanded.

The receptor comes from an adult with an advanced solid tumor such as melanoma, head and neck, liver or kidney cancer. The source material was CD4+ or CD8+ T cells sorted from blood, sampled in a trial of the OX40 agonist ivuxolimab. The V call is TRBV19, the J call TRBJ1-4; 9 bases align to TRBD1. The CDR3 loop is CASSKPGQGKEKLFF. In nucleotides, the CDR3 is TGTGCCAGTAGTAAACCGGGACAGGGAAAAGAAAAACTGTTTTTT.